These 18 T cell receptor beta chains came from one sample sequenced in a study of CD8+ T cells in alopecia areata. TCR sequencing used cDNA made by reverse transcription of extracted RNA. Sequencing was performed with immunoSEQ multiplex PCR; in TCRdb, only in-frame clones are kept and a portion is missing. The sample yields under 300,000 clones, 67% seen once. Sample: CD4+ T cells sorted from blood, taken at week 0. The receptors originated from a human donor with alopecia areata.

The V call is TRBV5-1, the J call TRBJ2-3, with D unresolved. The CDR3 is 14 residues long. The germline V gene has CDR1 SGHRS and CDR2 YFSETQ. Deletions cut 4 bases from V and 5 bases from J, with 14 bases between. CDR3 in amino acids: CASSMDWGGDTQYF. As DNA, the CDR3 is TGCGCCAGCAGCATGGATTGGGGTGGAGATACGCAGTATTTT.

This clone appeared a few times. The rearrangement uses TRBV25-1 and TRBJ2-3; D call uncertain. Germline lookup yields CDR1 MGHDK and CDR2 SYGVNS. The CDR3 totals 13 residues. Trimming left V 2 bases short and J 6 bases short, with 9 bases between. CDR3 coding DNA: TGTGCCAGCAGTGAAACCCCAGCGGATACGCAGTATTTT. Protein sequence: CASSETPADTQYF.

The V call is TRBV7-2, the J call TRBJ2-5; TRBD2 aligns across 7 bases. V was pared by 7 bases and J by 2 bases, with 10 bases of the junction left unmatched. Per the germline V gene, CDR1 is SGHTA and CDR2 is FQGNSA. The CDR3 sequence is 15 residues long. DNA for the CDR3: TGTGCCAGCACCCCGGTCGGGCGGGGGCAAGAGACCCAGTACTTC. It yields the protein CASTPVGRGQETQYF.

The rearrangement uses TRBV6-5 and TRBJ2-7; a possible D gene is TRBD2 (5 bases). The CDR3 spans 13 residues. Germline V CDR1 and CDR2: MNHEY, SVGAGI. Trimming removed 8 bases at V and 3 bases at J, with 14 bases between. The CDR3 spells CASASGKGYEQYF. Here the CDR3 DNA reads TGTGCCAGCGCGTCGGGGAAGGGCTACGAGCAGTACTTC.

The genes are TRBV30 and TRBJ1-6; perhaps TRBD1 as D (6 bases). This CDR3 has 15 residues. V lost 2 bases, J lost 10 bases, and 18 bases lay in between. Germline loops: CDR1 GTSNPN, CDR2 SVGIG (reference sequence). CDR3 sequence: CAWSSGQPLESPLHF. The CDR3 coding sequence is TGTGCCTGGAGTTCCGGACAGCCATTAGAGTCACCCCTCCACTTT.

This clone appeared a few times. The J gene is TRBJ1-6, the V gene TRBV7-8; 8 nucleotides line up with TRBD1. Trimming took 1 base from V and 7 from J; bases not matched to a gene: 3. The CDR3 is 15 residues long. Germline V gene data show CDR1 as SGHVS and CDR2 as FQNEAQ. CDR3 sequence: CASSLDRGVNSPLHF. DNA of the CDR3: TGTGCCAGCAGCTTAGACAGGGGGGTGAATTCACCCCTCCACTTT. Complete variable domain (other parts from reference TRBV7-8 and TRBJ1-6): GAGVSQSPRYKVAKRGQDVALRCDPISGHVSLFWYQQALGQGPEFLTYFQNEAQLDKSGLPSDRFFAERPEGSVSTLKIQRTQQEDSAVYLCASSLDRGVNSPLHFGNGTRLTVT.

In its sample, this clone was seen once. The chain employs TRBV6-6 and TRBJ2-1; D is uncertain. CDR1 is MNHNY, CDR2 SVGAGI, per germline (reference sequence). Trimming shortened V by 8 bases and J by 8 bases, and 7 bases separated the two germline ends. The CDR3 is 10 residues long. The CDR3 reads CASGSDEQFF. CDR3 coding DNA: TGTGCCAGCGGTTCAGATGAGCAGTTCTTC.

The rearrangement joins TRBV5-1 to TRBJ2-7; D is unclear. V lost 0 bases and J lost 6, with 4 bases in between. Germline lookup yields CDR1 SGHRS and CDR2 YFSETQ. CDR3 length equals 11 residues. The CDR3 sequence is CASSLDSEQYF. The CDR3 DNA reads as TGCGCCAGCAGCTTGGACAGCGAGCAGTACTTC.

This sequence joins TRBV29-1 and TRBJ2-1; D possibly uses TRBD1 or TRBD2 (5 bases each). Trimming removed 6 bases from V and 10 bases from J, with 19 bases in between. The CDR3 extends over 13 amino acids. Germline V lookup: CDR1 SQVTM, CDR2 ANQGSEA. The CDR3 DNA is TGCAGCGTGTACCGGGACGGCCCCGGGGAGCAGTTCTTC. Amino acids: CSVYRDGPGEQFF.

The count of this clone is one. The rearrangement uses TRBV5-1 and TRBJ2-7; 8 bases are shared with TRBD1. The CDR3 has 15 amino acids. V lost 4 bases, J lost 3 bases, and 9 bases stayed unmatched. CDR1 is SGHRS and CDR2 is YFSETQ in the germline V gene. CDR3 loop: CASSLTTGEGYEQYF. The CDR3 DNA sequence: TGCGCCAGCAGCCTAACGACAGGGGAAGGCTACGAGCAGTACTTC.

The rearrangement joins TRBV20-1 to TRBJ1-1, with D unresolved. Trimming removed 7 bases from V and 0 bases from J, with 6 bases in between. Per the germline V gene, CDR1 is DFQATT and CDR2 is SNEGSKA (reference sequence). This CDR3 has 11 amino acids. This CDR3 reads CSGRVNTEAFF. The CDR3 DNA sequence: TGCAGTGGGAGGGTGAACACTGAAGCTTTCTTT.

The CDR3 protein is CASSYLPSSGADYEQYF. In nucleotides, the CDR3 is TGTGCCAGCAGCTACCTCCCCTCTAGCGGGGCCGACTACGAGCAGTACTTC. The V and J genes are TRBV7-8 and TRBJ2-7; 9 bases line up with TRBD2. This CDR3 is 17 amino acids long. Germline lookup yields CDR1 SGHVS and CDR2 FQNEAQ. The J segment lost 3 bases and the V segment lost 4 bases, leaving 13 bases of the junction unmatched.

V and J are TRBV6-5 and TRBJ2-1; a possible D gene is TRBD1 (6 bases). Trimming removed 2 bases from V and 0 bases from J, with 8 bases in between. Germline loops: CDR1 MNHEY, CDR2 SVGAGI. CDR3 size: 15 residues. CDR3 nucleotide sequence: TGTGCCAGCAGTTACAACAGGGACTCCTACAATGAGCAGTTCTTC. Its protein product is CASSYNRDSYNEQFF.

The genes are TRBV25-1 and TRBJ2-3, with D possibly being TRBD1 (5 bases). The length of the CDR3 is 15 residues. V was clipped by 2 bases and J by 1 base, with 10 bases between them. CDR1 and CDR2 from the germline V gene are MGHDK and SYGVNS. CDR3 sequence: CASSEQGFRTDTQYF. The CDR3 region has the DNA TGTGCCAGCAGTGAACAGGGTTTTCGCACAGATACGCAGTATTTT. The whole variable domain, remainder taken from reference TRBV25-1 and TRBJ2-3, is EADIYQTPRYLVIGTGKKITLECSQTMGHDKMYWYQQDPGMELHLIHYSYGVNSTEKGDLSSESTVSRIRTEHFPLTLESARPSHTSQYLCASSEQGFRTDTQYFGPGTRLTVL.

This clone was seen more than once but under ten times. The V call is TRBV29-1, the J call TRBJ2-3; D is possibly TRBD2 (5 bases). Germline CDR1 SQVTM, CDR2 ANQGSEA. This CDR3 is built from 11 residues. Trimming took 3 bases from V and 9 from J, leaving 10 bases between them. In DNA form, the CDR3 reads TGCAGCGTTGAGGACTGGGAGACGCAGTATTTT. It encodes CSVEDWETQYF.

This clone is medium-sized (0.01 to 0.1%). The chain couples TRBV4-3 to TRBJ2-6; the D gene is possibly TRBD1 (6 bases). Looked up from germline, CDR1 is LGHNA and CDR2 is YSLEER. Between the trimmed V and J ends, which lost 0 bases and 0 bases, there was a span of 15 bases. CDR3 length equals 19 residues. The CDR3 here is CASSQEMAVRGSGANVLTF. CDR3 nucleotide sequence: TGCGCCAGCAGCCAAGAAATGGCGGTCAGGGGCTCTGGGGCCAACGTCCTGACTTTC.

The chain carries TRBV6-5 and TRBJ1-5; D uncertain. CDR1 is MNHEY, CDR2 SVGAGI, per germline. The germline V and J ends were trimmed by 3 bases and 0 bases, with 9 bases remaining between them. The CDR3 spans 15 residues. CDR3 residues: CASSYSRYSNQPQHF. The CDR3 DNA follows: TGTGCCAGCAGTTATAGCAGGTATAGCAATCAGCCCCAGCATTTT.

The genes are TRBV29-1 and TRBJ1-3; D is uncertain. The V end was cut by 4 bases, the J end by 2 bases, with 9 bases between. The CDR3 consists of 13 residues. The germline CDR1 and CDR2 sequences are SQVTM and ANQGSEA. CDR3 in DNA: TGCAGCGTTGCCTACGCGGCTGGAAACACCATATATTTT. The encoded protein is CSVAYAAGNTIYF.